Presented here are 6 T cell receptor beta chains from one specimen sequenced in a study of cytomegalovirus exposure and HLA in healthy donors. The PCR contained 60 Vbeta and 13 Jbeta primers. Data came from immunoSEQ multiplex PCR; TCRdb stores just in-frame clones and leaves some out. The sample includes over 100,000 clones, approximately 70% of them seen just once. The sequenced material came from PBMCs. The receptors stem from a woman in her 70s in good health and CMV-seropositive.

This chain links TRBV25-1 with TRBJ2-5, with no clear D. Near its end, the DNA agrees better with TRBJ2-7, so the J call may be wrong. This CDR3 spans 12 amino acids. The germline V gene encodes CDR1 MGHDK and CDR2 SYGVNS. The CDR3 here is CASSEGSYEQYF. CDR3 bases: TGTGCCAGCAGTGAGGGCAGCTACGAGCAGTACTTC.

The chain recombines TRBV19 with TRBJ2-2, with 8 bases fitting TRBD2. Germline CDR1 reads LNHDA; CDR2 reads SQIVND (reference sequence). V was pared by 3 bases and J by 7 bases, with 7 bases of the junction left unmatched. This CDR3 has 15 residues. CDR3 region: CASSITGGPDGELFF. Here the CDR3 DNA reads TGTGCCAGTAGTATTACGGGGGGGCCGGACGGGGAGCTGTTTTTT.

V is TRBV10-1 and J is TRBJ2-5, with D unresolved. Trimming stripped 9 bases from V and 2 bases from J, with 10 bases between. The CDR3 extends over 12 amino acids. CDR1 is WNHNN, CDR2 SYGVQD, per germline (reference sequence). The CDR3 protein is CASPSKQETQYF. The CDR3 DNA reads TGCGCCAGTCCGAGCAAACAAGAGACCCAGTACTTC.

This chain joins TRBV29-1 and TRBJ1-2; TRBD1 matches 7 bases. CDR1 and CDR2 (germline): SQVTM, ANQGSEA. The junction had 5 bases not matched to a gene; V was cut back by 5 bases and J by 2 bases. The CDR3 is 13 amino acids. In DNA form, the CDR3 reads TGCAGCGTTAGTCTACAGGGGAACTATGGCTACACCTTC. Residues: CSVSLQGNYGYTF.

The chain is built from TRBV13 and TRBJ1-2, with D perhaps matching TRBD1 (5 bases). The CDR3 has 13 residues. V was trimmed by 3 bases and J by 4 bases, leaving 9 bases between them. Germline-derived CDR1 and CDR2 are PRHDT and FYEKMQ (reference sequence). CDR3 in amino acids: CASSFGGTYGYTF. CDR3 DNA: TGTGCCAGCAGCTTCGGAGGGACCTATGGCTACACCTTC. Full variable domain (rest looked up from reference TRBV13 and TRBJ1-2): AAGVIQSPRHLIKEKRETATLKCYPIPRHDTVYWYQQGPGQDPQFLISFYEKMQSDKGSIPDRFSAQQFSDYHSELNMSSLELGDSALYFCASSFGGTYGYTFGSGTRLTVV.

V gene TRBV4-1 combines with J gene TRBJ2-1, with a weak D call TRBD2 (6 bases). Germline V CDR1 and CDR2: MGHRA, YSYEKL. V was clipped by 1 base and J by 9 bases, with 10 bases between them. This CDR3 has 13 amino acids. The DNA of the CDR3 is TGCGCCAGCAGCCAAGTCCCCGGGAGTGAGCAGTTCTTC. Translating it yields CASSQVPGSEQFF.